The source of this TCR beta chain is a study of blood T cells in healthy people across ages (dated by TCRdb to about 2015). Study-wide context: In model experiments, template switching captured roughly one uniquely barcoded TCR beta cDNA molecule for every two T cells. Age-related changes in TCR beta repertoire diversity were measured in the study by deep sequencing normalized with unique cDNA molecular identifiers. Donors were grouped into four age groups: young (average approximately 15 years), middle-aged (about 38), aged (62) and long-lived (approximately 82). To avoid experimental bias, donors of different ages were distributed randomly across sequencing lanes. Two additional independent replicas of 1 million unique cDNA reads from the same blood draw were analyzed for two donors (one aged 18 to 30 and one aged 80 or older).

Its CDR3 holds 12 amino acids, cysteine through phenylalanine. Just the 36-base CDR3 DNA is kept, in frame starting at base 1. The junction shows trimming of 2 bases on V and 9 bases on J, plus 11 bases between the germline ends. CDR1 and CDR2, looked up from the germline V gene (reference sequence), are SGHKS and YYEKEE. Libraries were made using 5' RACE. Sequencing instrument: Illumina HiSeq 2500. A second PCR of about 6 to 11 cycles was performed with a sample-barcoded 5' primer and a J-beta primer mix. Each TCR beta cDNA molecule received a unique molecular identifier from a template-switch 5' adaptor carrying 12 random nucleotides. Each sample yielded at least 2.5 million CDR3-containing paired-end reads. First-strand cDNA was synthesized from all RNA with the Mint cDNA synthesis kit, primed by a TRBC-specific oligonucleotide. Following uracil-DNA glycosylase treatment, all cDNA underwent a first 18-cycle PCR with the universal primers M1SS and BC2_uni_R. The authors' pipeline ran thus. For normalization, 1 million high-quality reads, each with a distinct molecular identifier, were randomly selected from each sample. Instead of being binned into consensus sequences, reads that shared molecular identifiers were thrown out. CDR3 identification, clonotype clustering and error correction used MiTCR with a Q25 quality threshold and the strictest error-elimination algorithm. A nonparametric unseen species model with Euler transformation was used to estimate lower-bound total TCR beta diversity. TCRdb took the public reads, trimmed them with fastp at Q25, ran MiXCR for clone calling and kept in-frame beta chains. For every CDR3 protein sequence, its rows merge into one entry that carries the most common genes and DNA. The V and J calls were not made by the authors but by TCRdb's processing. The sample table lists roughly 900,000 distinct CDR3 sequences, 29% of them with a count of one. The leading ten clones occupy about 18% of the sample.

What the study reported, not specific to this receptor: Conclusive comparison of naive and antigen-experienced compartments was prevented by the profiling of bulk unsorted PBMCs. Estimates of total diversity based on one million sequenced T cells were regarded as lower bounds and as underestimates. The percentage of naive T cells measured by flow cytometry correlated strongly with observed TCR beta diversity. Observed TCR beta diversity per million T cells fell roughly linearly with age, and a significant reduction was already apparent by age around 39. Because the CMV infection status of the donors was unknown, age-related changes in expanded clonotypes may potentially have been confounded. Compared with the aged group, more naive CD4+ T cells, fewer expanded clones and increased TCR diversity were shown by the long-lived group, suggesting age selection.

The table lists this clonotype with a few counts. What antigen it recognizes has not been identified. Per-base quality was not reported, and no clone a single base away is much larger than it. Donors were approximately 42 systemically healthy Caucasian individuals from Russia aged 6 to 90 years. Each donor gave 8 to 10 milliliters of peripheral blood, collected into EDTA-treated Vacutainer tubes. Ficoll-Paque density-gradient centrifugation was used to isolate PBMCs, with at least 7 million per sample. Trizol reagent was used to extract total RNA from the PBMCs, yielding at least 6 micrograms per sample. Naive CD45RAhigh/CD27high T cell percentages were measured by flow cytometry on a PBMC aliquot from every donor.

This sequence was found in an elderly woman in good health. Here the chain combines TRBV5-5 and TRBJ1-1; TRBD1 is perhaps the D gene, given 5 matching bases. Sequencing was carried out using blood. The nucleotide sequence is TGTGCCAGCAGCTTTGGGGCTTTTAAAGCTTTCTTT. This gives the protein CASSFGAFKAFF. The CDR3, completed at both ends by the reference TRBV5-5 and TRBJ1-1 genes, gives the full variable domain DAGVTQSPTHLIKTRGQQVTLRCSPISGHKSVSWYQQVLGQGPQFIFQYYEKEERGRGNFPDRFSARQFPNYSSELNVNALLLGDSALYLCASSFGAFKAFFGQGTRLTVV.